The following is a TCR beta chain sequence with its context. Deletions cut 4 bases from V and 4 bases from J, with 10 bases between. The germline gives CDR1 SNHLY, CDR2 FYNNEI. CDR3 length equals 13 residues. A multiplex PCR was run with 60 Vbeta primers and 13 Jbeta primers. The repertoire was sequenced with immunoSEQ multiplex PCR; TCRdb's copy has only in-frame clones and lacks some. Here the sample spans about 170,000 clones, approximately 65% being singletons. These data are taken from a study of cytomegalovirus exposure and HLA in healthy donors. Each donor was nominally healthy when sampled (though unrecorded immune exposures were likely).

The rearrangement links TRBV2 to TRBJ1-2; weak D call: TRBD1 (6 bases). The source is a man aged 40-55 years in good health and CMV-seronegative. Sequenced: PBMCs. For the CDR3, the DNA is TGTGCCAGCAGTGTAAAGGACAGCTATGGCTACACCTTC. Its translation: CASSVKDSYGYTF.